A selection of T cell receptor beta chains follows, all from one sample in a study of blood T cell repertoires in COVID-19. Using immunoSEQ multiplex PCR, the repertoire was profiled, and TCRdb retains in-frame clones only, with some absent. The sample has 150,000 to 200,000 clones; less than 90% are singletons. Material for sequencing was peripheral blood. The source is a woman aged 60-75 years with COVID-19, enrolled during active disease. The CDR3 runs from the conserved cysteine through the conserved F or W. Fields, in order: J gene, V gene, clone size, D gene, CDR3 DNA, CDR3 protein. A D gene is named only where the DNA matches it firmly. Size is stated for part of the rows, as once, few or many counts, or as a class when the clone is expanded.

>TRBJ2-1|TRBV11-3|.|TRBD2
TGTGCCAGCAGCCCGTGGGAAGCGGGAGGGTTATACAATGAGCAGTTCTTC
CASSPWEAGGLYNEQFF
>TRBJ2-7|TRBV5-1|.|.
TGCGCCAGCAGCCGGGATACTGGGTACGAGCAGTACTTC
CASSRDTGYEQYF
>TRBJ1-5|TRBV10-3|.|TRBD1
TGTGCCATCAGGATGACAGGGGATAGCAATCAGCCCCAGCATTTT
CAIRMTGDSNQPQHF
>TRBJ1-5|TRBV19|.|.
TGTGCCAGTAGTATGGGGAGACAGGTCGTCGCAACTGGTCAGCCCCAGCATTTT
CASSMGRQVVATGQPQHF
>TRBJ1-1|TRBV19|.|.
TGTGCCAGTAGTATAGGGGGGGACACTGAAGCTTTCTTT
CASSIGGDTEAFF
>TRBJ2-7|TRBV7-9|.|.
TGTGCCAGCAGCTTCTTGTACGAGCAGTACTTC
CASSFLYEQYF
>TRBJ1-2|TRBV7-3|.|TRBD1
TGTGCCAGCAGCCCGACAGGGCTTACCTATGGCTACACCTTC
CASSPTGLTYGYTF
>TRBJ2-5|TRBV30|.|.
TGTGCCTGGAGTCACGAGGCAGGGCGGGAGACCCAGTACTTC
CAWSHEAGRETQYF
>TRBJ2-1|TRBV7-9|.|TRBD1
TGTGCCAGCAGCAATCCCGGGACAGGGGGCATTGAGCAGTTCTTC
CASSNPGTGGIEQFF
>TRBJ2-7|TRBV3-1/TRBV3-2|.|TRBD1
TGTGCCAGCAGCCGGGCAGGGGGCTTGTACGAGCAGTACTTC
CASSRAGGLYEQYF
>TRBJ1-2|TRBV25-1|.|TRBD1
TGTGCCTCGAGATCCGGGACAGGGACCTATGGCTACACCTTC
CASRSGTGTYGYTF
>TRBJ1-4|TRBV29-1|.|TRBD1
TGCAGCGTTCCGGGACAGGGTGGTGAAAAACTGTTTTTT
CSVPGQGGEKLFF
>TRBJ1-6|TRBV3-1/TRBV3-2|.|TRBD1
TGTGCCAGCAGCCCGACGTGGACAGGGAGATCACCCCTCCACTTT
CASSPTWTGRSPLHF
>TRBJ2-5|TRBV11-1|.|TRBD2
TGTGCCAGCAGCTTGATTAGCGGGAGGCTTCAAGAGACCCAGTACTTC
CASSLISGRLQETQYF
>TRBJ1-2|TRBV7-2|.|.
TGTGCCAGCAGCCAAACCGCCGGGAGGGGGTATGGCTACACCTTC
CASSQTAGRGYGYTF
>TRBJ2-3|TRBV7-3|.|.
TGTGCCAGCAGCCACGGGAACATCGATACGCAGTATTTT
CASSHGNIDTQYF
>TRBJ1-5|TRBV10-1|.|TRBD1
TGCGCCAGCAGTGCGCAGGGGGGACAGCCCCAGCATTTT
CASSAQGGQPQHF
>TRBJ2-2|TRBV5-1|.|TRBD1
TGCGCCAGCAGCTTGGGACAGGGCACCGGGGAGCTGTTTTTT
CASSLGQGTGELFF
>TRBJ2-7|TRBV15|.|TRBD2
TGTGCCACCAGCAGTAGCGGGAGATCTTACGAGCAGTACTTC
CATSSSGRSYEQYF
>TRBJ2-7|TRBV18|.|TRBD2
TGTGCCAGCTCACCCGGGACTAGAATCCACGAGCAGTACTTC
CASSPGTRIHEQYF
>TRBJ1-4|TRBV7-9|.|.
TGTGCCAGCAGCTCAGGGGATCTCACCCCACCAACTAATGAAAAACTGTTTTTT
CASSSGDLTPPTNEKLFF
>TRBJ2-6|TRBV2|.|.
TGTGCCAGCAGTCGGCCCAGGGGCAGTGGTAGCTCTGGGGCCAACGTCCTGACTTTC
CASSRPRGSGSSGANVLTF
>TRBJ1-5|TRBV27|few|.
TGTGCCAGCAGGGGGGGACGTCAGCCCCAGCATTTT
CASRGGRQPQHF
>TRBJ1-4|TRBV3-1/TRBV3-2|.|.
TGTGCCAGCAGCCAAGAACAGGGTCCAACTAATGAAAAACTGTTTTTT
CASSQEQGPTNEKLFF
>TRBJ2-2|TRBV5-1|few|.
TGCGCCTCCAGAGGGGGATCGAACACCGGGGAGCTGTTTTTT
CASRGGSNTGELFF
>TRBJ2-7|TRBV9|.|TRBD1
TGTGCCAGCAGCGTAGAAGGGACAGTTCACTACGAGCAGTACTTC
CASSVEGTVHYEQYF
>TRBJ2-6|TRBV5-1|once|.
TGCGCCAGCAGCTTTCGGGGTTCCGCCCTCTCTGGGGCCAACGTCCTGACTTTC
CASSFRGSALSGANVLTF